A selection of T cell receptor beta chains follows, all from one sample in a study of cytomegalovirus exposure and HLA in healthy donors. Using immunoSEQ multiplex PCR, the repertoire was profiled, and TCRdb retains in-frame clones only, with some absent. Here the sample spans about 94,000 clones, around three fifths being singletons. The specimen was PBMCs. Every receptor here comes from a man aged 25 to 40 in good health and CMV-seronegative. The CDR3 runs from the conserved cysteine through the conserved F or W. D genes are given only for firm matches. Not every row has a clone size; where given, it reads once, few, many or a size class.

TRBJ1-2,-,-,TRBV11-2,CASSLARSNYGYTF,TGTGCCAGCAGCTTAGCCAGATCTAACTATGGCTACACCTTC
TRBJ2-3,TRBD1,-,TRBV9,CASSPRQGETDTQYF,TGTGCCAGCAGCCCGCGACAGGGGGAGACAGATACGCAGTATTTT
TRBJ1-2,TRBD1,-,TRBV7-2,CASSLARGVGGAGYTF,TGTGCCAGCAGCTTAGCGCGGGGAGTAGGGGGCGCAGGCTACACCTTC
TRBJ2-2,-,-,TRBV9,CASSVVSGGFGTGELFF,TGTGCCAGCAGCGTAGTGAGTGGTGGGTTCGGGACCGGGGAGCTGTTTTTT
TRBJ1-2,-,few,TRBV7-9,CSSSPQVQGYTF,TGTTCCAGCAGCCCACAGGTTCAGGGCTACACCTTC
TRBJ2-7,TRBD1,-,TRBV18,CASSRDRGFEQYF,TGTGCCAGCTCACGGGACAGGGGTTTCGAGCAGTACTTC
TRBJ2-7,TRBD2,-,TRBV4-3,CASSQGGGAASYEQYF,TGCGCCAGCAGCCAAGGCGGGGGGGCCGCGTCCTACGAGCAGTACTTC
TRBJ2-1,TRBD2,-,TRBV10-3,CAISESREGNEQFF,TGTGCCATCAGTGAAAGTCGGGAGGGGAATGAGCAGTTCTTC
TRBJ2-1,TRBD2,few,TRBV27,CASRFGTSGGAYNEQFF,TGTGCCAGCAGATTCGGGACTAGCGGGGGGGCCTACAATGAGCAGTTCTTC
TRBJ2-7,TRBD2,-,TRBV6-1,CASRGTSGRAYEQYF,TGTGCCAGCAGGGGGACTAGCGGGAGGGCCTACGAGCAGTACTTC
TRBJ2-1,-,few,TRBV11-3,CASSLASAYNEQFF,TGTGCCAGCAGCTTAGCTAGCGCTTACAATGAGCAGTTCTTC
TRBJ1-2,TRBD1,-,TRBV18,CASSRQGAPGYTF,TGTGCCAGCTCAAGACAGGGGGCGCCTGGCTACACCTTC
TRBJ2-1,-,-,TRBV19,CASSFASGTPFNEQFF,TGTGCCAGTAGTTTTGCATCCGGGACTCCCTTCAATGAGCAGTTCTTC
TRBJ1-4,-,-,TRBV21-1,CASSKGGRYQGPNEKLFF,TGTGCCAGCAGCAAAGGCGGCAGGTACCAGGGTCCTAATGAAAAACTGTTTTTT
TRBJ2-2,TRBD2,-,TRBV10-1,CASSDILAGEAGELFF,TGCGCCAGCAGTGACATTCTAGCGGGAGAGGCCGGGGAGCTGTTTTTT